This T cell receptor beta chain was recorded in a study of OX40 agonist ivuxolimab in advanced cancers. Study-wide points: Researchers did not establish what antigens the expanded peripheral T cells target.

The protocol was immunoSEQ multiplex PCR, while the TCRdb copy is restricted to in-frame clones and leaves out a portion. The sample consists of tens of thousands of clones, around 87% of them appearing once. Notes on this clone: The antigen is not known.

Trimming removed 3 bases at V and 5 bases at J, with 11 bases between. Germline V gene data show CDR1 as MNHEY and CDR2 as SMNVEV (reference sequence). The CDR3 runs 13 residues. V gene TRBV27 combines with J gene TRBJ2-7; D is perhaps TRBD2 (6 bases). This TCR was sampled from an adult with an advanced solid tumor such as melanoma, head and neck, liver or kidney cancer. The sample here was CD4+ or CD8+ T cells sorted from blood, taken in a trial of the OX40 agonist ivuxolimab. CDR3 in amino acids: CASSLSRRDEQYF. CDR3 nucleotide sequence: TGTGCCAGCAGTTTGTCACGGAGGGACGAGCAGTACTTC.